This entry features one T cell receptor (beta chain) sequence. Its target is unknown. After removal of 5 bases from V and 0 bases from J, the junction contained 11 bases not matched to a gene. The CDR3 sequence is 18 residues long. The V gene's germline CDR1 is SEHNR and CDR2 FQNEAQ (reference sequence). This sample stems from a study of T cell responses to AZD1222 COVID-19 vaccine. General study findings and limits: Two AZD1222 doses significantly raised spike-specific TCR breadth and depth over controls. White British people made up most donors, females outnumbered males, and clonal diversity was possibly underestimated. Regions left unmutated in variants are reportedly the target of nearly half of spike-specific TCRs.

The repertoire was sequenced with immunoSEQ multiplex PCR; TCRdb's copy has only in-frame clones and lacks some. The sample consists of about 110,000 clones, around 85% of them appearing once. The genes are TRBV7-9 and TRBJ2-1; 9 bases map to TRBD2. The sequencing here drew on peripheral blood, taken on day 0 of AZD1222 vaccination. This clonotype was obtained from an adult in good health. The CDR3: CASSPIEGGGASYNEQFF. The CDR3 DNA reads TGTGCCAGCAGCCCCATTGAGGGCGGGGGGGCCTCCTACAATGAGCAGTTCTTC.